A selection of T cell receptor beta chains follows, all from one sample in a study of blood T cell repertoires in COVID-19. Data came from immunoSEQ multiplex PCR; TCRdb stores just in-frame clones and leaves some out. Of more than 350,000 clones listed, about 88% are singletons. The sequencing sample was made of PBMCs or T cells enriched from blood (not recorded which). Receptors were obtained from a woman aged 18-35 years who had been exposed to COVID-19. Both conserved end residues are part of each CDR3. A D gene is named only where the DNA matches it firmly. Not every row has a clone size; where given, it reads once, few, many or a size class.

d_gene	abundance	v_gene	j_gene	CDR3nt	CDR3aa
TRBD2	-	TRBV6-7	TRBJ2-1	TGTGCCAGCAGTTACCGCCAGGGAGGGTTAATGCATGAGCAGTTCTTC	CASSYRQGGLMHEQFF
TRBD1	-	TRBV6-5	TRBJ1-4	TGTGCCAGCAGACCCGGACAGGGGAGTGAAAAACTGTTTTTT	CASRPGQGSEKLFF
-	-	TRBV7-3	TRBJ1-1	TGTGCCAGCAGCCGAGCGGGGCACTACACTGAAGCTTTCTTT	CASSRAGHYTEAFF
-	-	TRBV7-2	TRBJ1-2	TGTGCCAGCACCCTAGGGCAGGGGTTAGGCTACACCTTC	CASTLGQGLGYTF
TRBD2	few	TRBV5-4	TRBJ2-5	TGTGCCAGCAGCTTCGGCTGGGGCGGGGGGGAATCAGAGACCCAGTACTTC	CASSFGWGGGESETQYF
TRBD2	many	TRBV7-9	TRBJ2-1	TGTGCCAGCAGCCCGTACCACAGCGGGAGAAAGGATGAGCAGTTCTTC	CASSPYHSGRKDEQFF
TRBD1	once	TRBV5-1	TRBJ2-7	TGCGCCAGCAGCTGGACAGGGTCGACCTCCTACGAGCAGTACTTC	CASSWTGSTSYEQYF
-	-	TRBV6-2/TRBV6-3	TRBJ1-1	TGTGCCAGCAGTTATCCCGCAGGAGGCGTGGAAAACACTGAAGCTTTCTTT	CASSYPAGGVENTEAFF
-	-	TRBV28	TRBJ1-5	TGTGCCAGCAGTGGAGAGCGGGCGCAGCCCCAGCATTTT	CASSGERAQPQHF
TRBD1	once	TRBV6-5	TRBJ2-1	TGTGCCAGCAGCCTCGACAGGGCCACCTACAATGAGCAGTTCTTC	CASSLDRATYNEQFF
-	few	TRBV6-5	TRBJ2-7	TGTGCCAGCGGAACCGGGACACCGACCTACGAGCAGTACTTC	CASGTGTPTYEQYF
-	-	TRBV2	TRBJ1-3	TGTGCCAGCAGTGACCAGGGATCTGGAAACACCATATATTTT	CASSDQGSGNTIYF
-	-	TRBV4-3	TRBJ1-1	TGCGCCAGCAGCCAAGGGTGGGGCAGGATGAACACTGAAGCTTTCTTT	CASSQGWGRMNTEAFF
-	-	TRBV6-1	TRBJ1-3	TGTGCCAGCAGTGAACATATCGAGGAATCTGGAAACACCATATATTTT	CASSEHIEESGNTIYF
-	-	TRBV9	TRBJ1-5	TGTGCCAGCAGCGAAAGGGGGGGGTTAGATCAGCCCCAGCATTTT	CASSERGGLDQPQHF
TRBD1	-	TRBV7-2	TRBJ2-7	TGTGCCAGCAGCGCACAACCGGGACAGGGGGCACTGTACTTC	CASSAQPGQGALYF
TRBD2	-	TRBV11-1	TRBJ2-5	TGTGCCAGCAGCGGAATAGGACTAGCGGGGCGCGAGACCCAGTACTTC	CASSGIGLAGRETQYF
-	-	TRBV18	TRBJ2-7	TGTGCCAGCTCACCAGGGCAGGGCCCTACCTACGAGCAGTACTTC	CASSPGQGPTYEQYF
-	-	TRBV4-3	TRBJ2-1	TGCGCCAGCAGCCAAGGACTCGGGAGTGAGCAGTTCTTC	CASSQGLGSEQFF
-	-	TRBV28	TRBJ2-4	TGTGCCAGCAGTTTAACAGGCAAAAACATTCAGTACTTC	CASSLTGKNIQYF